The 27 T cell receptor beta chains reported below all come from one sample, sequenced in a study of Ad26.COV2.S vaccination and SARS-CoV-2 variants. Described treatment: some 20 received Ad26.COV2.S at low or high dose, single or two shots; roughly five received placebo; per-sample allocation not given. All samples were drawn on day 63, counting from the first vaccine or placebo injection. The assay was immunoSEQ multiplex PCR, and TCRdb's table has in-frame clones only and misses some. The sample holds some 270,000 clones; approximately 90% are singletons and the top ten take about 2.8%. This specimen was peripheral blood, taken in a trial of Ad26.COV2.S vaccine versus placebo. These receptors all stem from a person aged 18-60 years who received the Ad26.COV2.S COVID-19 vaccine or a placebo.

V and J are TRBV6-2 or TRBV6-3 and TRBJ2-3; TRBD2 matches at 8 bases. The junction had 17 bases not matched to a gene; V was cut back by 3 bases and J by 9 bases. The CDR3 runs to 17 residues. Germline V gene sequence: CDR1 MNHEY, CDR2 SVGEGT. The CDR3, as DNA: TGTGCCAGCAGTTATTTTATAACGTCTAGCGGGTACATAACGCAGTATTTT. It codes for CASSYFITSSGYITQYF.

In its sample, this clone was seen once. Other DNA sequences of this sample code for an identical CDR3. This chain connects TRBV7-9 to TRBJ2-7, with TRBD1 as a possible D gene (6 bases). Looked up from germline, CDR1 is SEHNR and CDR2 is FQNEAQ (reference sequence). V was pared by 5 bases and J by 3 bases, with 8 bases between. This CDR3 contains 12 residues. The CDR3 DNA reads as TGTGCCAGCAGCCTACAGGGCTACGAGCAGTACTTC. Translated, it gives CASSLQGYEQYF.

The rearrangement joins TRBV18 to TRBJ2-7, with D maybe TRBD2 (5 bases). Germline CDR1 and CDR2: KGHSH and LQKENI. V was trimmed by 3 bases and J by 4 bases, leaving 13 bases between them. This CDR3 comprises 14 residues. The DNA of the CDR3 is TGTGCCAGCTCACCTACCGGGATGGGGTACGAGCAGTACTTC. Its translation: CASSPTGMGYEQYF.

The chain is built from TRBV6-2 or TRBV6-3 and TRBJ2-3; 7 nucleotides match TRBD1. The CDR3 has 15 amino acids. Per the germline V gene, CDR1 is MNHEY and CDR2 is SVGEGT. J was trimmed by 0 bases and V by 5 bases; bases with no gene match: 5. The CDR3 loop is CASSPGQASTDTQYF. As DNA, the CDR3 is TGTGCCAGCAGTCCCGGACAGGCCAGCACAGATACGCAGTATTTT.

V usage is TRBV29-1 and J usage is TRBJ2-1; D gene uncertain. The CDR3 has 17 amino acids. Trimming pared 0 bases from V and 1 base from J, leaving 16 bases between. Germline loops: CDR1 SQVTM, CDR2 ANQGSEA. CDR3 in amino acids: CSVEDAFIAGSYNEQFF. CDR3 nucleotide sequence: TGCAGCGTTGAAGACGCCTTCATTGCTGGGTCCTACAATGAGCAGTTCTTC.

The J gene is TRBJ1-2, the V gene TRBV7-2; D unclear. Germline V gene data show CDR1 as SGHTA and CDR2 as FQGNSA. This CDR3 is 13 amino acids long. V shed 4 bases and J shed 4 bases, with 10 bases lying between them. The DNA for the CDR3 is TGTGCCAGCAGCTCCTTGCGGGGCTATGGCTACACCTTC. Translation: CASSSLRGYGYTF.

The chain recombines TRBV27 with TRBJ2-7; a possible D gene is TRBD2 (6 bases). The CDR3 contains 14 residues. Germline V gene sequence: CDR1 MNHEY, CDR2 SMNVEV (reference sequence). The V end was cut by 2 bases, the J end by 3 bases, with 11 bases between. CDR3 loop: CASSLTRLGYEQYF. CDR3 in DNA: TGTGCCAGCAGTTTAACCCGACTAGGCTACGAGCAGTACTTC.

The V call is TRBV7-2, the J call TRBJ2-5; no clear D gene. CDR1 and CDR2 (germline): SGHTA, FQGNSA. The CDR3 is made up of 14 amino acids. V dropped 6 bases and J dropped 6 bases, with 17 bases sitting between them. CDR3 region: CASRPSGVGKTQYF. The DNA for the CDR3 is TGTGCCAGCAGGCCCTCTGGGGTAGGGAAGACCCAGTACTTC.

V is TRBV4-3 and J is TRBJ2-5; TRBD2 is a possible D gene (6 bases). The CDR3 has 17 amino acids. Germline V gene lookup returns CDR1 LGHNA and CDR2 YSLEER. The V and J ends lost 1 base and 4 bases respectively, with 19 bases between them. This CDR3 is CASSQAIGDGEAETQYF. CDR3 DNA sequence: TGCGCCAGCAGCCAAGCCATCGGCGACGGGGAGGCAGAGACCCAGTACTTC.

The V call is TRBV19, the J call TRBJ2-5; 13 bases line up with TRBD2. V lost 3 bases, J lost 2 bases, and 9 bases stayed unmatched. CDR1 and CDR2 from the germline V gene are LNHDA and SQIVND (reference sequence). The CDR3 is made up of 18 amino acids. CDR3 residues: CASSIRLAGGRGQETQYF. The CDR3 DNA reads TGTGCCAGTAGTATTAGACTAGCGGGGGGCCGAGGACAAGAGACCCAGTACTTC.

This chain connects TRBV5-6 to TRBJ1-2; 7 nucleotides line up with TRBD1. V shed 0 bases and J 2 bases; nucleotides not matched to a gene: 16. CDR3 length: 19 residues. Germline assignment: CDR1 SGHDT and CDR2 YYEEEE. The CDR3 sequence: CASSLDLPTGLFTNYGYTF. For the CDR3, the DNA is TGTGCCAGCAGCTTGGATTTGCCGACAGGGCTGTTTACGAACTATGGCTACACCTTC. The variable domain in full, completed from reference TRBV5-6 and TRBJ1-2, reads DAGVTQSPTHLIKTRGQQVTLRCSPKSGHDTVSWYQQALGQGPQFIFQYYEEEERQRGNFPDRFSGHQFPNYSSELNVNALLLGDSALYLCASSLDLPTGLFTNYGYTFGSGTRLTVV.

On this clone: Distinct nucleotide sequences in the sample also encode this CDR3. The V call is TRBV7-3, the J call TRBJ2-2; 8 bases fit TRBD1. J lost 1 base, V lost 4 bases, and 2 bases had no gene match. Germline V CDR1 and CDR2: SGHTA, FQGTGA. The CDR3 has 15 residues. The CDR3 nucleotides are TGTGCCAGCAGCTCAGGACAGGGGAACACCGGGGAGCTGTTTTTT. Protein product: CASSSGQGNTGELFF.

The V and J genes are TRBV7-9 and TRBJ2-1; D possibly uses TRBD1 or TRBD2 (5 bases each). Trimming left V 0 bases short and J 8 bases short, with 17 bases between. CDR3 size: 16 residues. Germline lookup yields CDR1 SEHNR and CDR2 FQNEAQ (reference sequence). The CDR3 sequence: CASSLAIRGGEDEQFF. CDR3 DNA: TGTGCCAGCAGCTTAGCGATCCGTGGGGGTGAGGATGAGCAGTTCTTC.

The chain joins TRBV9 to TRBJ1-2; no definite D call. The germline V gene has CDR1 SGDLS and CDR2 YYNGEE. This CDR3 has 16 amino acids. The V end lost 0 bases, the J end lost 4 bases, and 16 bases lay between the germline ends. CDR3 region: CASSVGGGGNLYGYTF. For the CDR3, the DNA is TGTGCCAGCAGCGTAGGCGGAGGTGGGAATCTCTATGGCTACACCTTC.

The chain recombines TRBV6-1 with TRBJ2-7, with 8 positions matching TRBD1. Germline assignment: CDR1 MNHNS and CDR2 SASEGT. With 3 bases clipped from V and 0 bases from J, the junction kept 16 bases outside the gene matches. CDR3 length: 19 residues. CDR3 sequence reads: CASSDPGQAPLLSSYEQYF. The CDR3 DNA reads TGTGCCAGCAGTGACCCGGGACAGGCCCCTCTTTTAAGCTCCTACGAGCAGTACTTC.

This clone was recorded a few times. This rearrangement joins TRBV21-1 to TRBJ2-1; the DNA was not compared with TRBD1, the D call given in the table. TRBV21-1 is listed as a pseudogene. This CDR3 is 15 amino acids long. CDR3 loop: CASSKVQGGYNEQFF. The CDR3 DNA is TGTGCTAGCAGCAAGGTACAGGGGGGCTACAATGAGCAGTTCTTC.

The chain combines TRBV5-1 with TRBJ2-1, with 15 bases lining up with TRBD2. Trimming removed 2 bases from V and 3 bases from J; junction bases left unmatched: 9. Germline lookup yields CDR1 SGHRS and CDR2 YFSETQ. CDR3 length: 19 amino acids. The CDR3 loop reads CASSFSGLAGGTIYNEQFF. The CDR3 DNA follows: TGCGCCAGCAGCTTCTCGGGACTAGCGGGGGGAACTATCTACAATGAGCAGTTCTTC.

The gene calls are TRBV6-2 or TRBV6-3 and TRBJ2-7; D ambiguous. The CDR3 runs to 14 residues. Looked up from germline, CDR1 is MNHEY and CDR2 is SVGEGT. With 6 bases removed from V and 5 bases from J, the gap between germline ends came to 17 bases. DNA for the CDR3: TGTGCCAGCAGCTGGAAGATTGGCAACGACGAGCAGTACGTC. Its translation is CASSWKIGNDEQYV.

Here the CDR3 reads CASSLRSQRSYNSPLHF. CDR3 nucleotides: TGTGCCAGCAGCTTACGCTCGCAGCGCTCCTATAATTCACCCCTCCACTTT. This chain connects TRBV7-2 to TRBJ1-6; D is ambiguous. The CDR3 contains 17 residues. Trimming removed 2 bases from V and 0 bases from J, with 11 bases in between. From germline, CDR1 is SGHTA and CDR2 FQGNSA.

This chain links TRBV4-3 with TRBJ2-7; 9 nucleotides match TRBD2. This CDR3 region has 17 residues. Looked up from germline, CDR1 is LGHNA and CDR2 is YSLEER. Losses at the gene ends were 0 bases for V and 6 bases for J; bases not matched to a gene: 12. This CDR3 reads CASSQDSLRLAGSEQYF. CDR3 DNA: TGCGCCAGCAGCCAAGATAGTTTACGGCTAGCGGGATCCGAGCAGTACTTC.

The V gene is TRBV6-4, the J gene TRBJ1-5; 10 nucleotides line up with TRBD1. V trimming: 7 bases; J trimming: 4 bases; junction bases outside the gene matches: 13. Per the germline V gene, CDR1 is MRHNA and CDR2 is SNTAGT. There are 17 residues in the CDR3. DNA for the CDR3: TGTGCCAGCAAGGGACAGGGGTCCCCTGTTGGTAATCAGCCCCAGCATTTT. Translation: CASKGQGSPVGNQPQHF.

CDR3 amino acids: CAWSLGTGRTEAFF. The DNA for the CDR3 is TGTGCCTGGAGTCTAGGGACAGGTAGGACTGAAGCTTTCTTT. The chain uses TRBV30 and TRBJ1-1; 8 positions agree with TRBD1. The CDR3 spans 14 residues. Germline lookup yields CDR1 GTSNPN and CDR2 SVGIG (reference sequence). V trimming: 2 bases; J trimming: 5 bases; junction bases outside the gene matches: 7.

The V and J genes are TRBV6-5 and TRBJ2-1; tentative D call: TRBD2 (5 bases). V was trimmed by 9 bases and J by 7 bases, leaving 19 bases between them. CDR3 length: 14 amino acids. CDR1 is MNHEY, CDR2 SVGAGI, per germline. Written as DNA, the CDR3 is TGTGCCAGTACTTCAGAGGGCCTCTGGAATGAGCAGTTCTTC. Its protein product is CASTSEGLWNEQFF.

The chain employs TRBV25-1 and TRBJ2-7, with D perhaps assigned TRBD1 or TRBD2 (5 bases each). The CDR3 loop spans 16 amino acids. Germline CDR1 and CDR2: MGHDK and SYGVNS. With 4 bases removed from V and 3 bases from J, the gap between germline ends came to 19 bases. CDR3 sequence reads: CASSGLNRDGGYEQYF. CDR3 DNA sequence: TGTGCCAGCAGTGGGCTTAACCGGGACGGTGGCTACGAGCAGTACTTC.

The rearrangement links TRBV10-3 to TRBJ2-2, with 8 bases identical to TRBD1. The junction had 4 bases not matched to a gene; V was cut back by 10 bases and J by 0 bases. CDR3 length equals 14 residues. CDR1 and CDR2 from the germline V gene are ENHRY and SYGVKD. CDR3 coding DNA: TGTGCCACCGGACAGGGCCCGAACACCGGGGAGCTGTTTTTT. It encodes CATGQGPNTGELFF.

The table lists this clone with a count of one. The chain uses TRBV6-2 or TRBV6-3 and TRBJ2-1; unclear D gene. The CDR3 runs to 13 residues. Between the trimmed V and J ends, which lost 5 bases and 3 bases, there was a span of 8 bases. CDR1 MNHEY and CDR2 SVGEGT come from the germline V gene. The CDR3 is CASSKASYNEQFF. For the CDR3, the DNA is TGTGCCAGCAGTAAGGCGAGCTACAATGAGCAGTTCTTC.

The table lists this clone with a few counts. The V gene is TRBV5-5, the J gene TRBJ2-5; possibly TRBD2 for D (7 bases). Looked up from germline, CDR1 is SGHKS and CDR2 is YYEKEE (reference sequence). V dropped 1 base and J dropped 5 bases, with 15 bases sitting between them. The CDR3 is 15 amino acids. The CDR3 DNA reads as TGTGCCAGCAGCTTGCGGGGGGCCCCCGGGGAGACCCAGTACTTC. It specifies CASSLRGAPGETQYF.